The T cell receptor (beta chain) described here comes from a study of CD8 T cells in Susac syndrome. Study-level points and caveats: The CD4+ T cell repertoires from Susac syndrome exhibited no clonal expansion.

The study sequenced TCR beta in blood CD8+ and CD4+ T cells. As concerns this clonotype: The antigen is undetermined.

Trimming left V 1 base short and J 6 bases short, with 17 bases between. The germline V gene has CDR1 SQVTM and CDR2 ANQGSEA. The CDR3 consists of 15 residues. cDNA came from approximately 0.5 to 1 ug RNA primed by random hexamers. The amplification used immunoSEQ multiplex PCR on TCR beta CDR3; it spanned 54 Vbeta and 13 Jbeta. Each CDR3 protein gets one entry after TCRdb re-called the immunoSEQ multiplex PCR reads with MiXCR. The profile shows more than 150,000 distinct CDR3 sequences, roughly 95% of them singletons. V and J are TRBV29-1 and TRBJ2-3; D is perhaps TRBD1 (5 bases). Sequenced: CD4+ T cells from PBMCs. The TCR originated in a human donor with Susac syndrome. CDR3 in DNA: TGCAGCGTTGAAGGCCAGGGTTCGTTAACGGATACGCAGTATTTT. Translating it yields CSVEGQGSLTDTQYF.